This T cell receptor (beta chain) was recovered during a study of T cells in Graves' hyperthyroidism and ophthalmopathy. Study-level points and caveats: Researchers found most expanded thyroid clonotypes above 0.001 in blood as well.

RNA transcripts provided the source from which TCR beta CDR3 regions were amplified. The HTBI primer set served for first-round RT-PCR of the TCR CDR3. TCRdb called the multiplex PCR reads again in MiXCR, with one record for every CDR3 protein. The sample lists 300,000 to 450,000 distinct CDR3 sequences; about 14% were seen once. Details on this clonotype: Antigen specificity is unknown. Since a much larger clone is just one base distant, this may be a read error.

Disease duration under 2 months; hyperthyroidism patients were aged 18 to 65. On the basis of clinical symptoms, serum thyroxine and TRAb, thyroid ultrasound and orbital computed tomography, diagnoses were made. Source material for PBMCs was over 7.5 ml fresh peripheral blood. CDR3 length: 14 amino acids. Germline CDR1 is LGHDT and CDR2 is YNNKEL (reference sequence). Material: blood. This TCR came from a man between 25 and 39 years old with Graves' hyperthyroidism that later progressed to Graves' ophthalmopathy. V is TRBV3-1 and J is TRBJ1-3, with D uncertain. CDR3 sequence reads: CASSQRLGRNTVYF. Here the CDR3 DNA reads TGTGCCAGCAGCCAAAGACTAGGACGAAACACCGTATATTTT.